The T cell receptor (beta chain) described here comes from a study of blood T cell repertoires in COVID-19. Whole-study context: Nucleic acid was either cDNA or gDNA, and it came from T cells, B-cell-depleted T cells, or PBMCs.

V lost 0 bases to trimming and J lost 7 bases, with 14 bases between them. Germline lookup yields CDR1 SGHNT and CDR2 YYREEE (reference sequence). The CDR3 has 15 amino acids. Original processing methods: Nucleated cell counts were estimated from reference gene primer amplification. Sequenced by immunoSEQ multiplex PCR; TCRdb stores in-frame clones only, minus some. From that table come the V and J calls and clone size; the DNA was used to work out D and trimming. The data hold 250,000 to 350,000 clones, with roughly 84% observed a single time. Seattle's enrolled individuals joined amid active infection and were then monitored longitudinally.

The chain joins TRBV5-4 to TRBJ1-3, with a possible D match to TRBD1 (5 bases). Material for sequencing was peripheral blood. This clonotype originated in a human donor with COVID-19, enrolled during active disease. The donor label of this sample is uncertain. The CDR3 nucleotides read TGTGCCAGCAGCTTGGATCCAGGGCCCAGTAACACCATATATTTT. Translated: CASSLDPGPSNTIYF.